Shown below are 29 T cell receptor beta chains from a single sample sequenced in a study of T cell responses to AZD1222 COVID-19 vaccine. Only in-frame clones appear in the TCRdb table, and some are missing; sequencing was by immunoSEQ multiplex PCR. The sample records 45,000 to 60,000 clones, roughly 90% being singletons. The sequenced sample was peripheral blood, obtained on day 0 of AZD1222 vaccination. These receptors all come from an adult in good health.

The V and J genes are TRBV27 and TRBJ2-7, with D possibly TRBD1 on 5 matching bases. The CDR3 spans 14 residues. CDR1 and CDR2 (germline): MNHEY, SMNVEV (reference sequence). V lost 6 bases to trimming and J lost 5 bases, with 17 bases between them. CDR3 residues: CASSHGDRPHEQYF. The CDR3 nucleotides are TGTGCCAGCAGCCATGGCGACAGACCCCACGAGCAGTACTTC.

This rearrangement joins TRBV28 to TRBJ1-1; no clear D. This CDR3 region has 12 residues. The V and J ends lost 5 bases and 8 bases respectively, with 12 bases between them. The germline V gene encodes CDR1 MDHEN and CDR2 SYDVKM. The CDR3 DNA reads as TGTGCCAGCAGTCTCCAACCCCAAGAAGCTTTCTTT. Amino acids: CASSLQPQEAFF. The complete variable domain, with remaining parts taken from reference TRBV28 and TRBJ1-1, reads DVKVTQSSRYLVKRTGEKVFLECVQDMDHENMFWYRQDPGLGLRLIYFSYDVKMKEKGDIPEGYSVSREKKERFSLILESASTNQTSMYLCASSLQPQEAFFGQGTRLTVV.

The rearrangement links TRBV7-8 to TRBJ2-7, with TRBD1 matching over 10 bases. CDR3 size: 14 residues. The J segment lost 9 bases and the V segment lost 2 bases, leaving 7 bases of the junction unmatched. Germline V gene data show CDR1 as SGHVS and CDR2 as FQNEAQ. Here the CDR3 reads CASSLPGQGLLQYF. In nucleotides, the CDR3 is TGTGCCAGCAGCTTACCGGGACAGGGGTTGTTGCAGTACTTC.

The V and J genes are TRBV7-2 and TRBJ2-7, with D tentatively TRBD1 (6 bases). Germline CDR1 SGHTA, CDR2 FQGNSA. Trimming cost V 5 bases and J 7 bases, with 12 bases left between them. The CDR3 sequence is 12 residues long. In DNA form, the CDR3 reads TGTGCCAGCAGCCCAGGGGTGGGGGAGCAGTACTTC. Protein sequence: CASSPGVGEQYF.

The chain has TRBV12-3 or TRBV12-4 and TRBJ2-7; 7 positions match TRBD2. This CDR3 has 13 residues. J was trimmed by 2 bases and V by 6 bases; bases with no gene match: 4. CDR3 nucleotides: TGTGCCAGCAGCCCTAGCGGACCCTACGAGCAGTACTTC. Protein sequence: CASSPSGPYEQYF.

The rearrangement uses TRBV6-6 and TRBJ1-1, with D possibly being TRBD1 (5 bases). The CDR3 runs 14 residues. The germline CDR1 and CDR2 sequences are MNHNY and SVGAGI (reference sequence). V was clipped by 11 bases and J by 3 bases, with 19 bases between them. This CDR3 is CAARPGGQDTEAFF. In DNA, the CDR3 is TGTGCCGCCCGGCCGGGGGGTCAGGACACTGAAGCTTTCTTT.

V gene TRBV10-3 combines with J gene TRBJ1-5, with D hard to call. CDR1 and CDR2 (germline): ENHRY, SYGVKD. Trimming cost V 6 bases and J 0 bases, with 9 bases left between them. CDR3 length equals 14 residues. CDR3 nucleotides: TGTGCCATCAGGCCCTCGGATAGCAATCAGCCCCAGCATTTT. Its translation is CAIRPSDSNQPQHF.

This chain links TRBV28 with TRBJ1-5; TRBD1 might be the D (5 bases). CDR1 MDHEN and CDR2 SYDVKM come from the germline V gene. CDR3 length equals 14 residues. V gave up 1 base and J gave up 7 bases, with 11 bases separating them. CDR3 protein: CASSLYQGRQPQHF. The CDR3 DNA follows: TGTGCCAGCAGTTTATACCAGGGACGGCAGCCCCAGCATTTT. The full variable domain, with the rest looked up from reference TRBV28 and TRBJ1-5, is DVKVTQSSRYLVKRTGEKVFLECVQDMDHENMFWYRQDPGLGLRLIYFSYDVKMKEKGDIPEGYSVSREKKERFSLILESASTNQTSMYLCASSLYQGRQPQHFGDGTRLSIL.

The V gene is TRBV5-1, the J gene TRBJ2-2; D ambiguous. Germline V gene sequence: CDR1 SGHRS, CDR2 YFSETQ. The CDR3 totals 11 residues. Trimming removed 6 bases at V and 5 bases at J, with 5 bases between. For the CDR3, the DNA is TGCGCCAGCATGGGGACCGGGGAGCTGTTTTTT. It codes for CASMGTGELFF.

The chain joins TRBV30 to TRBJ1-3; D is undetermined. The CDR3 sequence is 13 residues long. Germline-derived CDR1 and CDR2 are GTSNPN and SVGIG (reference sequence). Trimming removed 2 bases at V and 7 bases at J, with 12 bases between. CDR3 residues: CAWSSSSWNTIYF. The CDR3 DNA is TGTGCCTGGAGTTCCTCTAGTTGGAACACCATATATTTT.

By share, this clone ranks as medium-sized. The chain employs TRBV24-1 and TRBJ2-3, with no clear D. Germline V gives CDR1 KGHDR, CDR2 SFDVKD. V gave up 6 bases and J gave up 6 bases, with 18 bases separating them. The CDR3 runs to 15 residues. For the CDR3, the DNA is TGTGCCACCAGTAGTTGGCAGTACGAGCCGGATACGCAGTATTTT. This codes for CATSSWQYEPDTQYF.

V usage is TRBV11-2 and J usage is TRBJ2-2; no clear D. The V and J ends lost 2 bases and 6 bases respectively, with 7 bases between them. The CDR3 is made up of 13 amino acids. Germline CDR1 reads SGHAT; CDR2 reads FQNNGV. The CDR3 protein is CASSLIEAGELFF. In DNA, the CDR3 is TGTGCCAGCAGCTTAATTGAGGCCGGGGAGCTGTTTTTT.

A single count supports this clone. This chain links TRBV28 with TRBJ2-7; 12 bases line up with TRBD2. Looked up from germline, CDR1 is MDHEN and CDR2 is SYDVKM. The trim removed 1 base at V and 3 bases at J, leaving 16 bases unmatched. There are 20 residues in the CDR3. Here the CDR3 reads CASSLYSLAGGPVSRYEQYF. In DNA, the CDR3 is TGTGCCAGCAGTTTATATTCCCTAGCGGGAGGGCCAGTCTCGCGCTACGAGCAGTACTTC.

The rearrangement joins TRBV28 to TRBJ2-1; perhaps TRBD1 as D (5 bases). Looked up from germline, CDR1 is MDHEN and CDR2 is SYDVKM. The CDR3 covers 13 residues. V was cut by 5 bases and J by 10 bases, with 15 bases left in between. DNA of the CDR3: TGTGCCAGCAGTAGCTTTCAGGGCCGGGAGCAGTTCTTC. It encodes CASSSFQGREQFF. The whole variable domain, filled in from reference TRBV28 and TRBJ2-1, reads DVKVTQSSRYLVKRTGEKVFLECVQDMDHENMFWYRQDPGLGLRLIYFSYDVKMKEKGDIPEGYSVSREKKERFSLILESASTNQTSMYLCASSSFQGREQFFGPGTRLTVL.

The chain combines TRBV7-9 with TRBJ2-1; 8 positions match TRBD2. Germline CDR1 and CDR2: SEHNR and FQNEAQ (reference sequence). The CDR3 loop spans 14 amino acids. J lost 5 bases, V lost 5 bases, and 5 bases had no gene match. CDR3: CASSRLLADNEQFF. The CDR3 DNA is TGTGCCAGCAGCCGCCTACTAGCGGACAATGAGCAGTTCTTC.

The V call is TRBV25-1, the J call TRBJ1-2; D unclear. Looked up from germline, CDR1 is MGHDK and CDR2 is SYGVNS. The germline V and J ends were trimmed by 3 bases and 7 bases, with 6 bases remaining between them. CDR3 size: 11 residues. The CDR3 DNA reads TGTGCCAGCAGTGAGCGGGGTGGCTACACCTTC. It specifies CASSERGGYTF.

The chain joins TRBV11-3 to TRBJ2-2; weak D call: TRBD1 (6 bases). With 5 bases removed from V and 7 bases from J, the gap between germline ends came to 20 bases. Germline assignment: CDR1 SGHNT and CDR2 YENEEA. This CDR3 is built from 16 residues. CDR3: CASSLVTPRGDGELFF. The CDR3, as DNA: TGTGCCAGCAGCCTAGTAACACCCAGGGGCGACGGGGAGCTGTTTTTT.

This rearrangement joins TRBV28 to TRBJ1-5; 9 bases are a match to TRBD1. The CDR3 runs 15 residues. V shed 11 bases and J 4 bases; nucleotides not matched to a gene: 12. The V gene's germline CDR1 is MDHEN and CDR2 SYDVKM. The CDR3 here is CASIRGQGLNQPQHF. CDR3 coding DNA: TGTGCCTCGATAAGGGGACAGGGATTAAATCAGCCCCAGCATTTT.

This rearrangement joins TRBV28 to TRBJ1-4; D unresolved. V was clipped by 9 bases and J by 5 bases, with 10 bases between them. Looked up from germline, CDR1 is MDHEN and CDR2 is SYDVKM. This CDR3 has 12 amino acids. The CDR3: CASGRWNEKLFF. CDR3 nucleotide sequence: TGTGCCAGTGGAAGGTGGAATGAAAAACTGTTTTTT.

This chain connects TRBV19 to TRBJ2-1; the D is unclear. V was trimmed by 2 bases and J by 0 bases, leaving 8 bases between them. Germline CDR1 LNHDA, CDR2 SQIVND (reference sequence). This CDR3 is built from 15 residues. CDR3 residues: CASSISDSSYNEQFF. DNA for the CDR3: TGTGCCAGTAGTATAAGTGATAGCTCCTACAATGAGCAGTTCTTC.

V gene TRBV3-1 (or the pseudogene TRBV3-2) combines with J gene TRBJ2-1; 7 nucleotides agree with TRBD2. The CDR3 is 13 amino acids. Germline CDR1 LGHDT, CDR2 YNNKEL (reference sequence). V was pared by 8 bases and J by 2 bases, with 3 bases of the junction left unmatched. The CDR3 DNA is TGTGCCAGCTCTAGCGGCGCCTACAATGAGCAGTTCTTC. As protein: CASSSGAYNEQFF.

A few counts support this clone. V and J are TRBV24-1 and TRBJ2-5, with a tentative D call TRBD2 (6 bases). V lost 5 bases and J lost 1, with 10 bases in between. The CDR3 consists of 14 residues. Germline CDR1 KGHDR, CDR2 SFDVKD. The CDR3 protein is CATSVGGVQETQYF. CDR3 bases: TGTGCCACCAGTGTTGGAGGGGTCCAAGAGACCCAGTACTTC.

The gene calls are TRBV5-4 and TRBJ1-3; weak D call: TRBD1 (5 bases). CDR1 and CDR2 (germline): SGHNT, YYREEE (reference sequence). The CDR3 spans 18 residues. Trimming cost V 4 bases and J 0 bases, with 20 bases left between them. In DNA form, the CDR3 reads TGTGCCAGCAGCCCTGGGGGGGGTGCTGGATTCTCTGGAAACACCATATATTTT. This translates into CASSPGGGAGFSGNTIYF.

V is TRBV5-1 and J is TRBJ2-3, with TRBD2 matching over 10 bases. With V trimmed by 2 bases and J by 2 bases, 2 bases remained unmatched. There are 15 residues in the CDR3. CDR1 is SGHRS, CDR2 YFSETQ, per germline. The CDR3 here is CASSLLAGFTDTQYF. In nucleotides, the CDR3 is TGCGCCAGCAGCTTACTAGCGGGGTTCACAGATACGCAGTATTTT. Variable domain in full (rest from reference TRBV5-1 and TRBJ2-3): KAGVTQTPRYLIKTRGQQVTLSCSPISGHRSVSWYQQTPGQGLQFLFEYFSETQRNKGNFPGRFSGRQFSNSRSEMNVSTLELGDSALYLCASSLLAGFTDTQYFGPGTRLTVL.

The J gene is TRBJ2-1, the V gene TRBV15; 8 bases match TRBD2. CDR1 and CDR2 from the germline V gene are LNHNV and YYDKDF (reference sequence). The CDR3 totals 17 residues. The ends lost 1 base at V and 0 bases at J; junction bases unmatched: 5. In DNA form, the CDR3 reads TGTGCCACCAGCAGAGGTCATAGCGGGATCTCCTACAATGAGCAGTTCTTC. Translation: CATSRGHSGISYNEQFF.

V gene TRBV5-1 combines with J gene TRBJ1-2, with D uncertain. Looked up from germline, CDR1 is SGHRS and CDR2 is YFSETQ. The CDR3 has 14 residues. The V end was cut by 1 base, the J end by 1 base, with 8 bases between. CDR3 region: CASSLSQSNYGYTF. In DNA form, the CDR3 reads TGCGCCAGCAGCTTGAGTCAGAGTAACTATGGCTACACCTTC.

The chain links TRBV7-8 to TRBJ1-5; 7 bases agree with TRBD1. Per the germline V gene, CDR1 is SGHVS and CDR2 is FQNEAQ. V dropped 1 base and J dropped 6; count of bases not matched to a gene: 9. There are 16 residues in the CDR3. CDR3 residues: CASSLGGQGGTQPQHF. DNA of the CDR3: TGTGCCAGCAGCTTAGGGGGGCAGGGGGGTACTCAGCCCCAGCATTTT.

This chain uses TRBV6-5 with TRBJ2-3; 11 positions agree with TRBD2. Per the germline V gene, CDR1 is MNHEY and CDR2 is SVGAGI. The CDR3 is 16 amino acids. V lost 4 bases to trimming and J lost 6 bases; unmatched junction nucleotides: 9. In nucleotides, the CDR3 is TGTGCCAGCAGTTCCAGCACTAGCGGGAGCGGGGATACGCAGTATTTT. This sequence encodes CASSSSTSGSGDTQYF.

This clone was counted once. The DNA of the CDR3 is TGTGCCAGCAGTTTAAAAGGGAACACTGAAGCTTTCTTT. It specifies CASSLKGNTEAFF. The chain uses TRBV28 and TRBJ1-1, with no clear D. CDR1 is MDHEN, CDR2 SYDVKM, per germline. V was trimmed by 2 bases and J by 1 base, leaving 5 bases between them. The CDR3 is 13 residues long.